This TCR beta chain was documented in a study of beta chain features in type 1 diabetes. With regard to this clone: As yet, its antigen is unknown. Germline is not matched at one junction end, which may reflect a read error.

Overall study results and limits: For TCRB rearrangement, an influence of HLA type remained unresolved here. Type 1 diabetes patients showed fewer insertions and more deletions at VDJ junctions. Across all four CD4+ subsets, people with type 1 diabetes showed modestly shorter TCRB CDR3s. Sequencing from cDNA could over-represent high-TCR-expressing cells.

All of the isolated RNA was reverse transcribed, so expressed TCRB transcripts were sequenced. The data were produced by immunoSEQ multiplex PCR, yet TCRdb's version contains in-frame clones alone and is incomplete. Counted here are hundreds of thousands of clones, around 15% occurring once; the ten biggest clones make up approximately 0.039%. The CDR3 runs to 14 residues. Germline CDR1 is KGHSH and CDR2 is LQKENI. This TCR derives from a man aged 18 to 29 with type 1 diabetes. Sequencing input: naive CD4+ T cells from blood. The chain employs TRBV18 and TRBJ1-1; no clear D. The CDR3 sequence: CASSPQSVNTEAFF. In nucleotides, the CDR3 is TGTGCCAGCTCCCCACAGTCCGTGAACACTGAAGCTTTCTTT.